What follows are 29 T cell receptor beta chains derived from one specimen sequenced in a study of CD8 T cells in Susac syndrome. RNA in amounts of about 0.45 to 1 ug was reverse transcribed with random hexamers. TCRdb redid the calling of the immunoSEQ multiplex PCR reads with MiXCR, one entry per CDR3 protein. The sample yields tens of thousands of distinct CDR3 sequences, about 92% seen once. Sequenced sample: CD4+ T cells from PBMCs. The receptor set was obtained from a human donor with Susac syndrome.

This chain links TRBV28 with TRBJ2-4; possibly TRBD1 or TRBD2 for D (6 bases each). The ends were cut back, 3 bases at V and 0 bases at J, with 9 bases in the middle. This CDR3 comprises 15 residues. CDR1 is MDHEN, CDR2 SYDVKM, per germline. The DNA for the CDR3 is TGTGCCAGCAGTTTGGGGGGCAAAGCCAAAAACATTCAGTACTTC. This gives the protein CASSLGGKAKNIQYF.

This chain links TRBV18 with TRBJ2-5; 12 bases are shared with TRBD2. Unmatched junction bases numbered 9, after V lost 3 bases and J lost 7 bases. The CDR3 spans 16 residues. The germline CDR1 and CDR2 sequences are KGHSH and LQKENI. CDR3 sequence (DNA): TGTGCCAGCTCACCGCCAGGACTAGCGGGGCCTCCGACCCAGTACTTC. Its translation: CASSPPGLAGPPTQYF.

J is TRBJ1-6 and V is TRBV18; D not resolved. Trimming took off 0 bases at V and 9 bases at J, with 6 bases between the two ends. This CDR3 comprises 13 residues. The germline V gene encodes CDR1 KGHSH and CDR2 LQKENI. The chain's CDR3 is CASSPPYSSPLHF. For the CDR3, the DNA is TGTGCCAGCTCACCACCCTATTCTTCACCCCTCCACTTT.

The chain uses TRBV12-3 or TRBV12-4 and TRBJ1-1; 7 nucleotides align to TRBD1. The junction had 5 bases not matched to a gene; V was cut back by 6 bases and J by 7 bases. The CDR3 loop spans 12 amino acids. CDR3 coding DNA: TGTGCCAGCAGCCGGGGACAGAGTGAAGCTTTCTTT. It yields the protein CASSRGQSEAFF.

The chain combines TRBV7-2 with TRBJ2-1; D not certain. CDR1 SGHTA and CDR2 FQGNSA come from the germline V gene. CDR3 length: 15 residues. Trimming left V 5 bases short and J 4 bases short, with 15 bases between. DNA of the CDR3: TGTGCCAGCAGCCCCGAAAGGTTAAAATACAATGAGCAGTTCTTC. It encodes CASSPERLKYNEQFF. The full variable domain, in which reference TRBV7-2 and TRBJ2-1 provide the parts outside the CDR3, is GAGVSQSPSNKVTEKGKDVELRCDPISGHTALYWYRQSLGQGLEFLIYFQGNSAPDKSGLPSDRFSAERTGGSVSTLTIQRTQQEDSAVYLCASSPERLKYNEQFFGPGTRLTVL.

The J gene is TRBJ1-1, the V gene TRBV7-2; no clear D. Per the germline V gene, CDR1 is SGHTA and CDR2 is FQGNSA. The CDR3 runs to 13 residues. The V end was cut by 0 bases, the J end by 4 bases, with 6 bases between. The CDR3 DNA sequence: TGTGCCAGCAGCTTAGCTTGGGGCACTGAAGCTTTCTTT. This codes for CASSLAWGTEAFF.

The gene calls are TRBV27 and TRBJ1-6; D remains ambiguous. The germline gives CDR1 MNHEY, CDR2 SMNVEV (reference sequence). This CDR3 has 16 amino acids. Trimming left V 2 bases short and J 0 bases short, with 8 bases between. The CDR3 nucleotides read TGTGCCAGCAGTTTAACACGTAGCTCCTATAATTCACCCCTCCACTTT. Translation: CASSLTRSSYNSPLHF.

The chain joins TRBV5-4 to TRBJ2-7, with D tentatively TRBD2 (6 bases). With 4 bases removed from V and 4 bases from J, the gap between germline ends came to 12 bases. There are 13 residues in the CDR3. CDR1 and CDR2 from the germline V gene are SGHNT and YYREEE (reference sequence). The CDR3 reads CASSAPGTYEQYF. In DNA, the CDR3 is TGTGCCAGCAGCGCCCCGGGGACTTACGAGCAGTACTTC. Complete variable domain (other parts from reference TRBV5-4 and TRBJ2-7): ETGVTQSPTHLIKTRGQQVTLRCSSQSGHNTVSWYQQALGQGPQFIFQYYREEENGRGNFPPRFSGLQFPNYSSELNVNALELDDSALYLCASSAPGTYEQYFGPGTRLTVT.

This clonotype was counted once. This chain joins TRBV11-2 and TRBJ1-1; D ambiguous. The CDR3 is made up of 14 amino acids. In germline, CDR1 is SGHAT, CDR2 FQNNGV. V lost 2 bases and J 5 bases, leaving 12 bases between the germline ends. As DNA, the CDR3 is TGTGCCAGCAGCTTATCAGGAGAACAAACTGAAGCTTTCTTT. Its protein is CASSLSGEQTEAFF.

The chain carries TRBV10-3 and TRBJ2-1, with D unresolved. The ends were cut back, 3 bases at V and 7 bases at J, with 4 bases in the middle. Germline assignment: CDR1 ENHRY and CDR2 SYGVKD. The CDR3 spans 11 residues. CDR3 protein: CAISEFNEQFF. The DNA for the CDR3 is TGTGCCATCAGTGAATTTAATGAGCAGTTCTTC.

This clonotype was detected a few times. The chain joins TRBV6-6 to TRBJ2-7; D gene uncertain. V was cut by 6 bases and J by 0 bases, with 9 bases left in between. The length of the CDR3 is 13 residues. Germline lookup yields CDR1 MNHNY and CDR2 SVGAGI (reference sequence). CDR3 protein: CASSPGVSYEQYF. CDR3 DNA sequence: TGTGCCAGCAGCCCCGGAGTCTCCTACGAGCAGTACTTC.

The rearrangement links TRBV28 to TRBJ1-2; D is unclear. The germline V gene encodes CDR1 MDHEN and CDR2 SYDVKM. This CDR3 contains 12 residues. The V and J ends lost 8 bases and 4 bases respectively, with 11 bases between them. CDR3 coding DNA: TGTGCCAGCTCAGGAGGTGGCTATGGCTACACCTTC. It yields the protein CASSGGGYGYTF.

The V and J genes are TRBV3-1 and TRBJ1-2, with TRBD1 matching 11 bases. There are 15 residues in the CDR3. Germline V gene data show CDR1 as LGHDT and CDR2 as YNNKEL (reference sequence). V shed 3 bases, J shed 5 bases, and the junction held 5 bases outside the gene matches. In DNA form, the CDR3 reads TGTGCCAGCAGCCAGGACAGGGGGCGCGGATATGGCTACACCTTC. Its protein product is CASSQDRGRGYGYTF. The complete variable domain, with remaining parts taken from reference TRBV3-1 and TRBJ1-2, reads DTAVSQTPKYLVTQMGNDKSIKCEQNLGHDTMYWYKQDSKKFLKIMFSYNNKELIINETVPNRFSPKSPDKAHLNLHINSLELGDSAVYFCASSQDRGRGYGYTFGSGTRLTVV.

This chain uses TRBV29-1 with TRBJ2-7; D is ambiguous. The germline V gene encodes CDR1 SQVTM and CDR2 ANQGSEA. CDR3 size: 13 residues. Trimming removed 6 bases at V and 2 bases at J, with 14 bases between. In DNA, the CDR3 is TGCAGCGTCAACCTCGGGTCGCCCTACGAGCAGTACTTC. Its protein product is CSVNLGSPYEQYF.

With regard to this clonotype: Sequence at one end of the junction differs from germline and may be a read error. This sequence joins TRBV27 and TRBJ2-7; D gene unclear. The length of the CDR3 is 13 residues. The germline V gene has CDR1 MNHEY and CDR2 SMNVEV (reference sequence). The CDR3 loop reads CASSFGPERACHF. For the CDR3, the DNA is TGTGCCAGCAGTTTCGGTCCAGAAAGAGCGTGCCACTTC.

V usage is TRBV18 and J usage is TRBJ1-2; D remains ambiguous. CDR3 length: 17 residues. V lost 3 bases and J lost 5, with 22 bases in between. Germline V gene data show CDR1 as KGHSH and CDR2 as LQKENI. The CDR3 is CASSPGSSRAGLYGYTF. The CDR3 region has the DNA TGTGCCAGCTCACCGGGGTCGAGTAGGGCTGGCCTATATGGCTACACCTTC.

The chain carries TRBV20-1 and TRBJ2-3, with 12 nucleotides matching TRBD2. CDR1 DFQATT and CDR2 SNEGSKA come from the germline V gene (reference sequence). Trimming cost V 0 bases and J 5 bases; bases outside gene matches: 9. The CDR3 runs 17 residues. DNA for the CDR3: TGCAGTGCTAGAGATCAGTCTAGCGGGGGGGCCGGAGATACGCAGTATTTT. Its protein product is CSARDQSSGGAGDTQYF.

CDR3 residues: CASSTQGYNEQFF. CDR3 nucleotides: TGTGCCAGCAGTACACAGGGTTACAATGAGCAGTTCTTC. The gene calls are TRBV6-5 and TRBJ2-1; a weak D match, TRBD1 (6 bases). The CDR3 loop spans 13 amino acids. The germline CDR1 and CDR2 sequences are MNHEY and SVGAGI. Deletions cut 5 bases from V and 4 bases from J, with 9 bases between.

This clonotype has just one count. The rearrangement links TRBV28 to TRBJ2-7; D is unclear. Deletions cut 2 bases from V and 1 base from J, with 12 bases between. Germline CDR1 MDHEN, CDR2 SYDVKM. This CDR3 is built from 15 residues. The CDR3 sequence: CASSLSPAQSYEQYF. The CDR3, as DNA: TGTGCCAGCAGTTTAAGTCCGGCACAATCCTACGAGCAGTACTTC.

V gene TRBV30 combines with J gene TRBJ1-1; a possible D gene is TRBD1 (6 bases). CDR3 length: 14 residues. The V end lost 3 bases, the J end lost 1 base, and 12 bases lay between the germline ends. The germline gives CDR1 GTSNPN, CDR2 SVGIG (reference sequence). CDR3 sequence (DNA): TGTGCCTGGAGCAGGGGAGGTACGAACACTGAAGCTTTCTTT. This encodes CAWSRGGTNTEAFF. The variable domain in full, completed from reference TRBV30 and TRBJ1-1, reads SQTIHQWPATLVQPVGSPLSLECTVEGTSNPNLYWYRQAAGRGLQLLFYSVGIGQISSEVPQNLSASRPQDRQFILSSKKLLLSDSGFYLCAWSRGGTNTEAFFGQGTRLTVV.

The CDR3 nucleotides read TGCAGTGCGCCCGTAGATGGGAACACTGAAGCTTTCTTT. Translating it yields CSAPVDGNTEAFF. J is TRBJ1-1 and V is TRBV20-1; D uncertain. With 6 bases removed from V and 1 base from J, the gap between germline ends came to 12 bases. The CDR3 covers 13 residues. Germline CDR1 is DFQATT and CDR2 is SNEGSKA (reference sequence).

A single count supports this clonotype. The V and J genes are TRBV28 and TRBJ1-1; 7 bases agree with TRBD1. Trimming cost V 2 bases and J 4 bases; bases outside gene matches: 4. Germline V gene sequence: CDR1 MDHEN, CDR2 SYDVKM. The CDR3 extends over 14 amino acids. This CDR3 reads CASSLGQVTTEAFF. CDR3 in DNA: TGTGCCAGCAGTTTAGGACAGGTCACCACTGAAGCTTTCTTT.

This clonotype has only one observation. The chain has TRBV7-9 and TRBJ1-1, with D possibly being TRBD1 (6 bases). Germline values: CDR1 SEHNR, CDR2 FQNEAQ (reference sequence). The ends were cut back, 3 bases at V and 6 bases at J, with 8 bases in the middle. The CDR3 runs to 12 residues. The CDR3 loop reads CASSFQGPEAFF. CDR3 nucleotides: TGTGCCAGCAGCTTTCAGGGGCCTGAAGCTTTCTTT.

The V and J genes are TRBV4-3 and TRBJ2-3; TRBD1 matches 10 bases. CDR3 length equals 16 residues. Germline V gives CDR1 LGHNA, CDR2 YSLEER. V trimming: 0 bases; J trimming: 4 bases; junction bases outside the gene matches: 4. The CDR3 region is CASSQDGGTGADTQYF. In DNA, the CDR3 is TGCGCCAGCAGCCAAGATGGAGGGACAGGGGCAGATACGCAGTATTTT.

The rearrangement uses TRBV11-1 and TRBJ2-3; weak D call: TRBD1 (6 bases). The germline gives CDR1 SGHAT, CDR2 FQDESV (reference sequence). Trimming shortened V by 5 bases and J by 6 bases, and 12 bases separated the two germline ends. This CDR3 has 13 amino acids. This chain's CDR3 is CASSHNRVDTQYF. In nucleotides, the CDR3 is TGTGCCAGCAGCCACAACAGGGTGGATACGCAGTATTTT.

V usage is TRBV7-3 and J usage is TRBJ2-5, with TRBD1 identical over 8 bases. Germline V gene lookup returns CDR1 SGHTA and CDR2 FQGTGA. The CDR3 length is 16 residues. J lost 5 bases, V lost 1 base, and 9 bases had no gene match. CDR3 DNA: TGTGCCAGCAGCTTAAAAGGCGGAGCAGGGGGCGAGACCCAGTACTTC. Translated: CASSLKGGAGGETQYF. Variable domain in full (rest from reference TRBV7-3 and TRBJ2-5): GAGVSQTPSNKVTEKGKYVELRCDPISGHTALYWYRQSLGQGPEFLIYFQGTGAADDSGLPNDRFFAVRPEGSVSTLKIQRTERGDSAVYLCASSLKGGAGGETQYFGPGTRLLVL.

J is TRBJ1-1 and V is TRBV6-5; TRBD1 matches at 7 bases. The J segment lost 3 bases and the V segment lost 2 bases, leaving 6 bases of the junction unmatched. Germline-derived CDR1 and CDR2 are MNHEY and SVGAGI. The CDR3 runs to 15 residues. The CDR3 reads CASSYGRGRDTEAFF. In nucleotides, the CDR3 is TGTGCCAGCAGTTACGGGAGGGGGCGGGACACTGAAGCTTTCTTT.

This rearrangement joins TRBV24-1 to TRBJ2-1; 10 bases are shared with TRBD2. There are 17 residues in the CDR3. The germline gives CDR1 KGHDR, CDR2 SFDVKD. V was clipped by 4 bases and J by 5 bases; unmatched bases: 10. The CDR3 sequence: CATSESPLAGVNNEQFF. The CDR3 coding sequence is TGTGCCACCAGTGAGTCGCCTCTAGCGGGGGTTAACAATGAGCAGTTCTTC.

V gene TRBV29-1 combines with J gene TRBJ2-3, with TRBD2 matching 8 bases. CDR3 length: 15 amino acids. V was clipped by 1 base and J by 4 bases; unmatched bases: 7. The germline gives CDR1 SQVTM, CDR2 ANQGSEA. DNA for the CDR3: TGCAGCGTTGAAGGCGGACTAGCCGGGGCAGATACGCAGTATTTT. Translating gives CSVEGGLAGADTQYF.